This T cell receptor (beta chain) stems from a study of shared clonotypes between healthy human individuals (dated by TCRdb to about 2020). For context, the study as a whole: A few men and a couple of women, aged 18 to 49 years, made up the cohort. For each donor, CD4 naive and CD4 memory were each given three plates, CD8 naive was given two plates, and CD8 memory was given one plate. The study deeply sequenced blood TCR repertoires of five healthy adults to estimate repertoire size and the extent of clonotype sharing between individuals. To increase sequencing depth and limit assay-specific biases, TCR repertoire library preparation and sequencing were carried out by different laboratories using diverse techniques. Per donor, leukapheresis produced somewhere between about 0.94 and 9 billion PBMCs.

From its cysteine to its phenylalanine, the CDR3 spans 15 amino acids. Left in the record is the CDR3 DNA by itself, 45 bases read in frame from the first base. CDR1 and CDR2, per the germline V gene (reference sequence), are MNHEY and SMNVEV. The germline V and J ends show losses of 2 bases and 5 bases respectively, and no gene match explains 6 bases of the junction. Broad study findings and their caveats: Sampling was limited to blood, and TCR repertoires in tissue likely differ from TCR repertoires in blood. Naive subsets generally had larger estimated clonotype richness than memory subsets. Because the study included only a small number of donors, the genetic and exposure-history diversity represented was limited. Rarefaction of sorted-subset datasets indicated incomplete sequencing despite the large sequencing depth. Higher generation probabilities were observed for clonotypes shared by all four sorted-subset donors than for non-shared clonotypes. Based on pairwise subsampling, the degree of clonotype sharing among donors was expected to be affected by sequencing depth. Approximately 5% of naive CD4, approximately 3.7% of naive CD8, 2.3% of memory CD4, and roughly 0.4% of memory CD8 clonotypes were shared across several donors.

Remarks on this clone: Which antigen it targets is not known. Base quality data are lacking; no much larger clone is found one base away.

TCR CDR3 regions were amplified from genomic DNA by multiplex PCR using the deep immunoSEQ assay. Genomic DNA extracted from each cell subset was distributed evenly over all wells of several immunoSEQ 96-well plates, and each plate served as one replicate. Each replicate PCR for sorted subsets received about 210 ng genomic DNA, equal to tens of thousands of T cell genomes. The purified libraries were quantified using a Qubit 3.0 fluorometer, sized with a Bioanalyzer 2100, and then quantified again using the KAPA Library Quantification kit. Each immunoSEQ 96-well plate was sequenced on its own single-read 150-cycle Illumina NextSeq 550 flow cell. The published analysis was carried out like this. Because only junctional sequences without quality scores were contained in the immunoSEQ output, filtering matching that applied to full-length reads could not be performed. Sequences were annotated with PyIR, a Python wrapper for IgBLAST v1.9, using IMGT germline references to assign V/J genes and CDR3. Reads were removed for weak V/J assignments (E-value above 1e-6), missing CDR3, stop codons, out-of-frame junctions, or ambiguous translated residues. A V3J clonotype was defined by an identical inferred V gene, J gene, and CDR3 amino acid sequence. To compute the percentage overlap between repertoires, the number of shared unique clonotypes was divided by the size of the smaller repertoire. RTK rarefaction, the Chao1 estimator, and Recon v2.1 estimates of unobserved clonotypes were used to assess repertoire richness. Generation probabilities for all TCRbeta clonotypes obtained by the gDNA method from a handful of donors were computed using OLGA. Sourced from immuneACCESS, this table was stored by TCRdb with only in-frame sequences that have V and J called. A share of the clones is absent; for the studies checked, an unresolved V gene accounts for under half, and the remainder has no known explanation. D and trimming come from the DNA, and the V and J calls and clone size come from that table. The sample includes 2 million to 3 million clones, with over 85% observed a single time. Approximately 0.35% of the sample belongs to the ten largest clones.

The donors were healthy, HIV-negative adults with no recently reported acute infections or vaccinations. Every donor was a Caucasian adult residing in Nashville, Tennessee, USA. CD4+ T cells were enriched by magnetic negative selection, after which naive cells were positively selected on CD45RA and the negative fraction was taken as the memory subset. Blood was collected by leukapheresis, and PBMCs were isolated by Ficoll-Histopaque density gradient centrifugation and then cryopreserved in liquid nitrogen vapor phase. Analytical flow cytometry was used to check the purity and quantity of each magnetically sorted T cell population. Genomic DNA was isolated from every sorted fraction and measured by UV absorbance on a Nanodrop 2000c.

This TCR was recovered from a man aged 18 to 29 in good health. Some clones in this sample may be carry-over from other donors' samples. The chain employs TRBV27 and TRBJ2-3, with 8 central nucleotides matching TRBD2. The sequenced material came from naive CD4+ T cells from PBMCs. Read against the paper, the sample's cell subset or site label means: CD45RA+ positively selected. In nucleotides, the sequence is TGTGCCAGCAGTTTACCGGGACTAGGCGGAGATACGCAGTATTTT. This yields the protein CASSLPGLGGDTQYF.